This T cell receptor (beta chain) originates from a study of CD8+ T cells in alopecia areata. On the study more broadly: At a dose of 5 to 10 mg twice daily, oral tofacitinib was given to treated patients.

CDR1 and CDR2 from the germline V gene are MNHEY and SVGAGI. The CDR3 length is 13 residues. V lost 9 bases, J lost 6 bases, and 18 bases lay in between. Sequencing templates came from extracted RNA that was reverse transcribed into cDNA. The method was immunoSEQ multiplex PCR; TCRdb's version includes in-frame clones alone and lacks a portion of them. The table shows fewer than 200,000 clones, with around 59% occurring only once. Treatment: oral pan-JAK inhibitor, 5-10 mg twice daily. Peripheral blood and lesional scalp punch biopsies came from alopecia areata patients. Cell sorting was applied to PBMCs, and CD4+ and CD8+ T cells were collected.

V and J are TRBV6-5 and TRBJ2-7, with D possibly being TRBD1 or TRBD2 (5 bases each). The material sequenced was CD4+ T cells sorted from blood, taken at week 24, from a patient treated with tofacitinib. The origin of this receptor is a human donor with alopecia areata. CDR3 sequence: CASSHSGTVEQYF. CDR3 nucleotides: TGTGCCAGTTCCCATTCCGGGACGGTCGAGCAGTACTTC.